The source of this T cell receptor (beta chain) is a study of blood T cell repertoires in COVID-19. Study at large: Sources were T cells, B-cell-depleted T cells, or PBMCs; the material itself was cDNA or gDNA.

The CDR3 sequence is 18 residues long. Trimming at V came to 2 bases and at J to 2 bases, leaving 9 bases not matched to a gene. CDR1 is KGHSH, CDR2 LQKENI, per germline. As processed by the authors: Reference gene primers were amplified, and this amplification served to estimate nucleated cell counts. Here immunoSEQ multiplex PCR was the method, and the copy in TCRdb shows in-frame clones only, minus some. The V and J calls and clone size come from that table; D and trimming were worked out from the DNA. The table lists some 350,000 clones, nearly 90% of them singletons. The source material was peripheral blood. The sequence derives from a man younger than 35 with active or convalescent COVID-19. The chain has TRBV18 and TRBJ2-4; 10 bases map to TRBD1. The CDR3 spells CASSPDRGPGISKNIQYF. CDR3 in DNA: TGTGCCAGCTCACCAGACAGGGGGCCTGGAATCTCCAAAAACATTCAGTACTTC.